This T cell receptor beta chain was sequenced for a study of T-cell memory formation after mild COVID-19. Overall study context: The study found TCR clusters largely donor specific. Study-wide results and caveats: Shrinking CD4+ clones were chiefly CM and EM; CD8+ ones were chiefly EMRA. Some responding clones appeared in pre-infection memory, suggesting cross-reactive memory joined. A second wave of clones peaked on day 37, and their SARS-CoV-2 specificity went unconfirmed.

V was pared by 7 bases and J by 3 bases, with 4 bases between. The length of the CDR3 is 10 residues. CDR1 and CDR2 (germline): SGHRS, YFSETQ. In its sample, this clonotype was seen a few times. Its antigen is unknown. TCRdb called the 5' RACE reads again in MiXCR, with one record for every CDR3 protein. Among approximately 250,000 distinct CDR3 sequences listed, around 15% were seen once. The sequence derives from a man younger than 35 who had mild COVID-19 (a few samples of this study predate the infection). Cell type and time point are not known. Sequencing was carried out using PBMCs or a T cell subset sorted from them (not recorded which). J is TRBJ1-1 and V is TRBV5-1; D remains ambiguous. This CDR3 is CASGYTEAFF. CDR3 nucleotide sequence: TGCGCCAGCGGGTACACTGAAGCTTTCTTT.